The 12 T cell receptor beta chains below come from one sample, sequenced in a study of memory CD4+ T cells and cytomegalovirus serostatus. The sort gate was single viable CD3+CD4+CD8-CD45RO+ cells for memory CD4+ T cells. Produced via immunoSEQ multiplex PCR; TCRdb's table is partial and in-frame only. The repertoire holds some 45,000 clones, with roughly 74% as singletons. Sample: memory CD4+ T cells from blood. These receptors were taken from an adult in good health and CMV-seropositive.

This clone came up a few times. The chain carries TRBV5-1 and TRBJ2-2, with no clear D. Germline lookup yields CDR1 SGHRS and CDR2 YFSETQ. Trimming stripped 0 bases from V and 3 bases from J, with 3 bases between. The CDR3 has 13 amino acids. DNA of the CDR3: TGCGCCAGCAGCTTGGAGTACACCGGGGAGCTGTTTTTT. Translation gives CASSLEYTGELFF.

The rearrangement joins TRBV7-2 to TRBJ1-5; 9 bases are a match to TRBD1. This CDR3 spans 15 amino acids. The germline CDR1 and CDR2 sequences are SGHTA and FQGNSA. V was clipped by 4 bases and J by 7 bases; unmatched bases: 8. The CDR3 sequence is CASSSWTGADQPQHF. CDR3 DNA: TGTGCCAGCAGCTCTTGGACAGGGGCTGACCAGCCCCAGCATTTT. Full variable domain (rest looked up from reference TRBV7-2 and TRBJ1-5): GAGVSQSPSNKVTEKGKDVELRCDPISGHTALYWYRQSLGQGLEFLIYFQGNSAPDKSGLPSDRFSAERTGGSVSTLTIQRTQQEDSAVYLCASSSWTGADQPQHFGDGTRLSIL.

The CDR3 DNA is TGTGCCAGCAGCGGGACGGACCAAGAGACCCAGTACTTC. Encoded protein: CASSGTDQETQYF. The V and J genes are TRBV28 and TRBJ2-5, with D perhaps being TRBD1 or TRBD2 (5 bases each). The CDR3 is 13 residues long. Deletions cut 6 bases from V and 0 bases from J, with 8 bases between. Looked up from germline, CDR1 is MDHEN and CDR2 is SYDVKM.

V usage is TRBV27 and J usage is TRBJ2-3; D perhaps matches TRBD1 (6 bases). The V and J ends lost 2 bases and 0 bases respectively, with 12 bases between them. This CDR3 is built from 16 residues. The germline CDR1 and CDR2 sequences are MNHEY and SMNVEV (reference sequence). The CDR3: CASSLRWGLSTDTQYF. The DNA for the CDR3 is TGTGCCAGCAGTTTAAGGTGGGGGCTTAGCACAGATACGCAGTATTTT.

In regard to this clone: Compared with germline, one end of the junction differs, possibly owing to a read error. The chain combines TRBV7-7 with TRBJ1-1; 7 positions agree with TRBD1. This CDR3 spans 13 amino acids. Germline CDR1 reads SSHAT; CDR2 reads FNYEAQ (reference sequence). CDR3 region: CASSYSTGAEAFF. CDR3 DNA: TGTGCTAGCAGCTATTCAACAGGGGCTGAAGCTTTCTTT.

The rearrangement joins TRBV7-2 to TRBJ1-1; 11 bases are a match to TRBD1. Per the germline V gene, CDR1 is SGHTA and CDR2 is FQGNSA. Germline trimming cut 5 bases from V and 5 bases from J; bases unmatched to any gene: 7. There are 15 residues in the CDR3. This CDR3 reads CASSRTGGARTEAFF. The CDR3 coding sequence is TGTGCCAGCAGCCGGACAGGGGGCGCACGGACTGAAGCTTTCTTT.

The chain is built from TRBV5-1 and TRBJ1-2; TRBD1 matches at 8 bases. The V segment lost 0 bases and the J segment 6 bases; nucleotides outside the gene matches: 10. This CDR3 region has 16 residues. Germline V lookup: CDR1 SGHRS, CDR2 YFSETQ. CDR3 loop: CASSLVGQGGGDGYTF. Written as DNA, the CDR3 is TGCGCCAGCAGCTTGGTCGGACAGGGAGGAGGAGATGGCTACACCTTC.

A note on this clone: Mismatch with germline at one junction end may stem from a read error. The chain employs TRBV20-1 and TRBJ2-7; the D is unclear. Germline CDR1 reads DFQATT; CDR2 reads SNEGSKA (reference sequence). The length of the CDR3 is 11 residues. The CDR3 reads CSARKPPSPRF. CDR3 DNA: TGCAGTGCTAGAAAGCCCCCCAGCCCACGCTTC.

This chain uses TRBV15 with TRBJ2-4, with a possible D match to TRBD2 (5 bases). Trimming pared 0 bases from V and 2 bases from J, leaving 14 bases between. The CDR3 is made up of 17 amino acids. Per the germline V gene, CDR1 is LNHNV and CDR2 is YYDKDF (reference sequence). The CDR3 DNA follows: TGTGCCACCAGCAGAGATCGGGGAAGCGAACCCAAAAACATTCAGTACTTC. It is translated as CATSRDRGSEPKNIQYF. Variable domain in full (rest from reference TRBV15 and TRBJ2-4): DAMVIQNPRYQVTQFGKPVTLSCSQTLNHNVMYWYQQKSSQAPKLLFHYYDKDFNNEADTPDNFQSRRPNTSFCFLDIRSPGLGDTAMYLCATSRDRGSEPKNIQYFGAGTRLSVL.

V is TRBV12-1 and J is TRBJ2-7; the table's D gene call, TRBD1, was not cross checked with the DNA. TRBV12-1 represents a pseudogene. This CDR3 has 15 residues. The CDR3 DNA sequence: TGTGCCAGCAACCAAAGGGGCGTCCTTGGGTACGAGCAGTACTTC. Protein product: CASNQRGVLGYEQYF.

The chain is built from TRBV7-2 and TRBJ2-7; 14 bases match TRBD2. V shed 2 bases and J 3 bases; nucleotides not matched to a gene: 6. This CDR3 has 17 residues. From germline, CDR1 is SGHTA and CDR2 FQGNSA. CDR3 nucleotides: TGTGCCAGCAGCTTATTTGGGACTAGCGGGGGTGACTACGAGCAGTACTTC. The encoded protein is CASSLFGTSGGDYEQYF.

V and J are TRBV7-8 and TRBJ1-5; D gene ambiguous. Deletions cut 5 bases from V and 9 bases from J, with 17 bases between. The CDR3 loop spans 14 amino acids. Germline CDR1 reads SGHVS; CDR2 reads FQNEAQ. In nucleotides, the CDR3 is TGTGCCAGCAGCCCCCGCCGGCTGGTGGGGCCCCAGCATTTT. This codes for CASSPRRLVGPQHF.